This T cell receptor (beta chain) is from a study of graft-versus-host responses after intestinal transplantation. Once graft tissue had been processed, intraepithelial and lamina propria lymphocytes were released. Germline lookup yields CDR1 LNHDA and CDR2 SQIVND (reference sequence). This CDR3 has 14 residues. Between the trimmed V and J ends, which lost 3 bases and 4 bases, there was a span of 12 bases. The data were produced by immunoSEQ multiplex PCR, yet TCRdb's version contains in-frame clones alone and is incomplete. The data hold about 63,000 clones, with 89% observed a single time. The clonotype comes from a human patient who received an intestinal transplant, so some T cells may come from the graft donor. The sequences come from ileum tissue, collected more than 350 days after transplant. The chain recombines TRBV19 with TRBJ1-2; the D gene is possibly TRBD1 (6 bases). CDR3 protein: CASSMGQGLYGYTF. Written as DNA, the CDR3 is TGTGCCAGTAGTATGGGGCAGGGGCTCTATGGCTACACCTTC.